The 16 T cell receptor beta chains below were found in one sample sequenced in a study of response to subunit inactivated influenza vaccine. TCRdb redid the calling of the RT-PCR reads with MiXCR, one entry per CDR3 protein. The data show hundreds of thousands of distinct CDR3 sequences, around 16% seen once. This material consisted of PBMCs from blood, taken 11 to 12 days after vaccination. These receptors all stem from a man aged 45-65 years who received an inactivated influenza vaccine.

The chain is built from TRBV4-1 and TRBJ2-1; 12 positions match TRBD2. The V gene's germline CDR1 is MGHRA and CDR2 YSYEKL. There are 17 residues in the CDR3. V shed 4 bases and J 2 bases; nucleotides not matched to a gene: 6. The CDR3 loop reads CASSLQGLAGPYNEQFF. CDR3 coding DNA: TGCGCCAGCAGCCTCCAAGGACTAGCGGGACCCTACAATGAGCAGTTCTTC.

V and J are TRBV24-1 and TRBJ2-2; perhaps TRBD2 as D (6 bases). The CDR3 is 14 residues long. Trimming removed 9 bases from V and 2 bases from J, with 12 bases in between. CDR1 is KGHDR and CDR2 is SFDVKD in the germline V gene. CDR3 bases: TGTGCCACCGCCCCCGGGGGAAACACCGGGGAGCTGTTTTTT. Translating it yields CATAPGGNTGELFF.

In this sample, this clonotype turned up a few times. The chain couples TRBV28 to TRBJ2-5, with TRBD1 matching 8 bases. Unmatched junction bases numbered 9, after V lost 5 bases and J lost 7 bases. CDR1 and CDR2 from the germline V gene are MDHEN and SYDVKM. CDR3 length: 14 residues. The CDR3 reads CASSPTRGHGTQYF. The CDR3 bases are TGTGCCAGCAGTCCAACCAGGGGGCACGGGACCCAGTACTTC.

V gene TRBV9 combines with J gene TRBJ2-2; D not certain. CDR1 SGDLS and CDR2 YYNGEE come from the germline V gene. V lost 0 bases and J 2 bases, leaving 8 bases between the germline ends. The CDR3 has 15 amino acids. The CDR3 is CASSVEAANTGELFF. CDR3 in DNA: TGTGCCAGCAGCGTAGAGGCAGCTAACACCGGGGAGCTGTTTTTT.

This clonotype has a handful of counts. V usage is TRBV4-2 and J usage is TRBJ2-1, with D tentatively TRBD2 (6 bases). Trimming cost V 1 base and J 7 bases, with 20 bases left between them. The CDR3 runs to 17 residues. Germline CDR1 is LGHNA and CDR2 is YNFKEQ. The CDR3 loop is CASSQVEGGSLRNEQFF. Here the CDR3 DNA reads TGTGCCAGCAGCCAAGTGGAGGGCGGGTCTCTGAGGAATGAGCAGTTCTTC.

The chain uses TRBV10-3 and TRBJ1-1; 7 nucleotides agree with TRBD1. After removal of 1 base from V and 1 base from J, the junction contained 6 bases not matched to a gene. CDR1 is ENHRY, CDR2 SYGVKD, per germline. The CDR3 has 16 amino acids. CDR3 sequence (DNA): TGTGCCATCAGTGAGTACGGAAGGACAGGGAACACTGAAGCTTTCTTT. It is translated as CAISEYGRTGNTEAFF.

This clonotype turned up a few times. J is TRBJ2-1 and V is TRBV12-3 or TRBV12-4; weak D call: TRBD1 (5 bases). V gave up 5 bases and J gave up 6 bases, with 26 bases separating them. CDR3 length equals 18 residues. CDR3 nucleotides: TGTGCCAGCAGTGGCGACCTCCCGGGCAGCCGAAGGGGCAATGAGCAGTTCTTC. Protein: CASSGDLPGSRRGNEQFF.

This chain joins TRBV24-1 and TRBJ2-2; TRBD1 matches 8 bases. Germline lookup yields CDR1 KGHDR and CDR2 SFDVKD. V lost 6 bases to trimming and J lost 7 bases; unmatched junction nucleotides: 3. This CDR3 spans 13 amino acids. The CDR3 loop reads CATSQGAGGELFF. The CDR3 DNA sequence: TGTGCCACCAGTCAGGGGGCTGGCGGGGAGCTGTTTTTT.

The rearrangement uses TRBV29-1 and TRBJ2-7; D possibly uses TRBD1 or TRBD2 (6 bases each). Trimming shortened V by 6 bases and J by 0 bases, and 18 bases separated the two germline ends. This CDR3 has 15 amino acids. CDR1 and CDR2 (germline): SQVTM, ANQGSEA. This CDR3 reads CSVGTSGTHSYEQYF. In nucleotides, the CDR3 is TGCAGCGTCGGGACTTCCGGGACACACTCCTACGAGCAGTACTTC.

This clonotype was found many times. The genes are TRBV9 and TRBJ2-1; D may be TRBD1 (6 bases). The CDR3 is made up of 13 amino acids. Between the trimmed V and J ends, which lost 3 bases and 6 bases, there was a span of 10 bases. Germline V lookup: CDR1 SGDLS, CDR2 YYNGEE. CDR3 in DNA: TGTGCCAGCAGCGCCAGGGGTGGCAATGAGCAGTTCTTC. Amino acids: CASSARGGNEQFF.

There are a few counts of this clonotype. The chain has TRBV28 and TRBJ2-2, with 7 positions matching TRBD1. Germline V gene data show CDR1 as MDHEN and CDR2 as SYDVKM. This CDR3 is built from 18 residues. The V segment lost 4 bases and the J segment 8 bases; nucleotides outside the gene matches: 19. In nucleotides, the CDR3 is TGTGCCAGCAGTTCGAACGACAGGGCTAAAGAGTTCAGGGGGGAGCTGTTTTTT. Protein product: CASSSNDRAKEFRGELFF.

The chain joins TRBV12-3 or TRBV12-4 to TRBJ2-7; possible D gene TRBD1, 9 bases. The CDR3 sequence is 14 residues long. V lost 3 bases, J lost 7 bases, and 16 bases lay in between. CDR3 residues: CASSLTGGTREQYF. The CDR3 DNA sequence: TGTGCCAGCAGTTTGACAGGGGGGACTAGGGAGCAGTACTTC.

This clonotype was seen a handful of times. The CDR3 nucleotides read TGCGCCAGCAGGAGCGTTGTCGCAGATACGCAGTATTTT. Protein sequence: CASRSVVADTQYF. This rearrangement joins TRBV5-1 to TRBJ2-3; D is ambiguous. Germline lookup yields CDR1 SGHRS and CDR2 YFSETQ. V was trimmed by 5 bases and J by 4 bases, leaving 11 bases between them. The CDR3 consists of 13 residues.

This chain uses TRBV6-1 with TRBJ2-1; 15 nucleotides match TRBD2. V shed 6 bases, J shed 2 bases, and the junction held 2 bases outside the gene matches. Germline CDR1 MNHNS, CDR2 SASEGT. The CDR3 has 16 residues. The CDR3 protein is CASRGTSGRTYNEQFF. CDR3 in DNA: TGTGCCAGCAGAGGGACTAGCGGGAGGACCTACAATGAGCAGTTCTTC.

This clonotype has a handful of counts. V and J are TRBV7-9 and TRBJ2-1; 13 bases line up with TRBD2. The germline gives CDR1 SEHNR, CDR2 FQNEAQ (reference sequence). The CDR3 sequence is 16 residues long. V lost 0 bases and J lost 8; bases outside the gene matches: 4. The CDR3 is CASSLAPGLAGHEQFF. In DNA, the CDR3 is TGTGCCAGCAGCTTAGCCCCGGGACTAGCGGGGCATGAGCAGTTCTTC.

This clonotype has at least ten counts. The gene calls are TRBV12-3 or TRBV12-4 and TRBJ1-2, with a possible D match to TRBD1 (6 bases). This CDR3 region has 11 residues. V was cut by 4 bases and J by 8 bases, with 8 bases left in between. CDR3 residues: CASSSRGGYTF. In nucleotides, the CDR3 is TGTGCCAGCAGTTCCAGGGGCGGCTACACCTTC.